In this sample, the clone carrying this T cell receptor beta chain turned up a few times. Its target is not known. Unique molecular identifiers tagged the TCR beta cDNA libraries. TCRdb processed the PCR reads anew with MiXCR; each CDR3 protein has one entry. The profile shows 600,000 to 750,000 distinct CDR3 sequences, approximately 60% of them singletons. The data stem from a study of post-analysis software for immune sequencing data. Study in general: Recorded subtypes: relapsing-remitting, secondary progressive, progressive-relapsing; some patients unannotated. General study points: Roughly five TRBV segments were significantly more frequent in patients than in controls. TRBV5-6, TRBV5-1 and TRBV20-1 were among these segments. Multiple sclerosis was associated with a significant reduction in normalized Chao1 diversity relative to controls. Batch-mates among the samples co-clustered strongly by F measure.

This CDR3 has 13 amino acids. Trimming took off 10 bases at V and 6 bases at J, with 16 bases between the two ends. The V gene's germline CDR1 is MNHEY and CDR2 SVGAGI. The gene calls are TRBV6-5 and TRBJ2-1; tentative D call: TRBD1 (6 bases). Sequenced sample: blood. This sequence originates from a girl between 2 and 10 years old with multiple sclerosis. The DNA for the CDR3 is TGTGCCACTACAGGGATTGAAGGCAATGAGCAGTTCTTC. Encoded protein: CATTGIEGNEQFF.